This paragraph reports one TCR beta chain. Method: immunoSEQ multiplex PCR; TCRdb's copy keeps in-frame clones and lacks some. The sample includes approximately 100,000 clones, approximately 87% of them seen just once. The data were taken from a study of blood T cell repertoires in COVID-19. Study overall: The analysed material was cDNA or gDNA that came from T cells, B-cell-depleted T cells, or PBMCs.

Germline-derived CDR1 and CDR2 are LGHNA and YNFKEQ. The CDR3 length is 16 residues. Trimming pared 0 bases from V and 1 base from J, leaving 12 bases between. The rearrangement joins TRBV4-2 to TRBJ1-1; the D gene is possibly TRBD1 (5 bases). The specimen sequenced was peripheral blood. This TCR was sampled from a woman in her sixties with acute or convalescent COVID-19. Here the CDR3 DNA reads TGTGCCAGCAGCCAAGAGATGACAGCGGGGAACACTGAAGCTTTCTTT. It translates to CASSQEMTAGNTEAFF.